Below, 18 T cell receptor beta chains from the same sample are listed, as sequenced in a study of blood T cell repertoires in COVID-19. Some clones are missing from TCRdb's copy, which holds only in-frame ones; the method was immunoSEQ multiplex PCR. The sample has about 200,000 clones; 80% to 90% are singletons. The sequenced material came from peripheral blood. These receptors were taken from a man aged 55 to 70 who had recovered from COVID-19.

The CDR3 DNA follows: TGTGCCAGTAGCCCGGGACAGGGGTACAATCAGCCCCAGCATTTT. Its translation: CASSPGQGYNQPQHF. This chain uses TRBV19 with TRBJ1-5, with TRBD1 matching 10 bases. This CDR3 is built from 15 residues. Germline V gives CDR1 LNHDA, CDR2 SQIVND (reference sequence). Unmatched junction bases numbered 5, after V lost 6 bases and J lost 3 bases. Supplemented by reference TRBV19 and TRBJ1-5, the full variable domain reads DGGITQSPKYLFRKEGQNVTLSCEQNLNHDAMYWYRQDPGQGLRLIYYSQIVNDFQKGDIAEGYSVSREKKESFPLTVTSAQKNPTAFYLCASSPGQGYNQPQHFGDGTRLSIL.

This sequence joins TRBV6-1 and TRBJ2-7; perhaps TRBD1 as D (5 bases). This CDR3 is 16 amino acids long. Per germline, CDR1 MNHNS and CDR2 SASEGT. Trimming took off 2 bases at V and 2 bases at J, with 16 bases between the two ends. The DNA for the CDR3 is TGTGCCAGCAGTGAATTCCTGGCAGGGATTCCCTACGAGCAGTACTTC. This codes for CASSEFLAGIPYEQYF.

This chain links TRBV5-1 with TRBJ2-1; 7 bases align to TRBD2. The length of the CDR3 is 17 residues. Trimming removed 0 bases from V and 0 bases from J; junction bases left unmatched: 6. Germline CDR1 and CDR2: SGHRS and YFSETQ. Here the CDR3 reads CASSLVVAGLSYNEQFF. CDR3 DNA: TGCGCCAGCAGCTTGGTAGTAGCGGGCCTCTCCTACAATGAGCAGTTCTTC.

The chain couples TRBV28 to TRBJ2-7, with 11 bases aligning to TRBD1. The CDR3 is 16 amino acids. Germline-derived CDR1 and CDR2 are MDHEN and SYDVKM. The V segment lost 6 bases and the J segment 5 bases; nucleotides outside the gene matches: 12. This chain's CDR3 is CASRVLSDRGHNEQYF. In nucleotides, the CDR3 is TGTGCCAGCAGAGTCCTCTCGGACAGGGGGCATAACGAGCAGTACTTC.

The V call is TRBV6-6, the J call TRBJ1-1; TRBD1 agrees at 8 bases. This CDR3 comprises 15 residues. The V gene end was trimmed by 7 bases and the J gene end by 6 bases; junction bases not matched to a gene: 13. The V gene's germline CDR1 is MNHNY and CDR2 SVGAGI (reference sequence). The CDR3 loop is CASTPPGQGFPEAFF. In DNA form, the CDR3 reads TGTGCCAGCACCCCACCTGGACAGGGATTCCCTGAAGCTTTCTTT.

The chain links TRBV29-1 to TRBJ2-2; 8 bases match TRBD1. Germline V gives CDR1 SQVTM, CDR2 ANQGSEA. The CDR3 covers 15 residues. V was clipped by 6 bases and J by 5 bases; unmatched bases: 11. The CDR3 region has the DNA TGCAGCGTACCTAACCAGGGGGCGCAAACCGGGGAGCTGTTTTTT. This sequence encodes CSVPNQGAQTGELFF.

The chain recombines TRBV5-4 with TRBJ2-1; TRBD2 is a possible D gene (5 bases). This CDR3 is built from 14 residues. The germline V gene encodes CDR1 SGHNT and CDR2 YYREEE (reference sequence). V gave up 4 bases and J gave up 5 bases, with 13 bases separating them. The CDR3 nucleotides are TGTGCCAGCAGCACTAGGACCTTGGACAATGAGCAGTTCTTC. Translated: CASSTRTLDNEQFF.

This clone was counted once. The rearrangement joins TRBV30 to TRBJ1-5, with D possibly matching TRBD1 (5 bases). CDR3 size: 16 residues. The V and J ends lost 0 bases and 0 bases respectively, with 12 bases between them. Germline V lookup: CDR1 GTSNPN, CDR2 SVGIG (reference sequence). The CDR3 bases are TGTGCCTGGAGTGTAGTGGCAGGACATAGCAATCAGCCCCAGCATTTT. Translating it yields CAWSVVAGHSNQPQHF. The variable domain in full, with the rest retrieved from reference TRBV30 and TRBJ1-5, is SQTIHQWPATLVQPVGSPLSLECTVEGTSNPNLYWYRQAAGRGLQLLFYSVGIGQISSEVPQNLSASRPQDRQFILSSKKLLLSDSGFYLCAWSVVAGHSNQPQHFGDGTRLSIL.

V gene TRBV18 combines with J gene TRBJ2-7; 7 positions agree with TRBD2. V shed 0 bases, J shed 3 bases, and the junction held 8 bases outside the gene matches. The germline gives CDR1 KGHSH, CDR2 LQKENI. The CDR3 runs to 16 residues. The CDR3 bases are TGTGCCAGCTCACCACCGAGCAGCGGGGCTAGCTACGAGCAGTACTTC. It encodes CASSPPSSGASYEQYF.

This clone was counted only a few times. The CDR3 loop is CASSQEGLPNTGELFF. For the CDR3, the DNA is TGCGCCAGCAGCCAAGAGGGGCTTCCTAACACCGGGGAGCTGTTTTTT. The chain couples TRBV4-1 to TRBJ2-2, with a weak D call TRBD1 (5 bases). CDR3 length equals 16 residues. Trimming removed 0 bases from V and 2 bases from J, with 10 bases in between. Germline V gene data show CDR1 as MGHRA and CDR2 as YSYEKL.

This chain uses TRBV25-1 with TRBJ2-1, with a tentative D call TRBD1 (5 bases). The germline CDR1 and CDR2 sequences are MGHDK and SYGVNS. Trimming removed 3 bases at V and 5 bases at J, with 14 bases between. The CDR3 spans 15 residues. The CDR3, as DNA: TGTGCCAGCAGTGATCTAGGGCAGGGCCACAATGAGCAGTTCTTC. This translates into CASSDLGQGHNEQFF.

The chain uses TRBV5-1 and TRBJ2-3; 9 positions agree with TRBD2. From germline, CDR1 is SGHRS and CDR2 YFSETQ. The CDR3 totals 16 residues. With V trimmed by 3 bases and J by 5 bases, 10 bases remained unmatched. CDR3 DNA: TGCGCCAGCAGCTCCGGGACTAGCACTAGAAGAGATACGCAGTATTTT. Its protein is CASSSGTSTRRDTQYF.

The chain employs TRBV9 and TRBJ1-1, with D possibly matching TRBD1 (5 bases). This CDR3 is 15 amino acids long. CDR1 SGDLS and CDR2 YYNGEE come from the germline V gene. The germline V and J ends were trimmed by 0 bases and 4 bases, with 13 bases remaining between them. CDR3 loop: CASSVDPRGSTEAFF. The DNA of the CDR3 is TGTGCCAGCAGCGTAGATCCCCGGGGGAGCACTGAAGCTTTCTTT.

The V gene is TRBV3-1 (or the pseudogene TRBV3-2), the J gene TRBJ2-7, with 8 bases matching TRBD1. CDR1 is LGHDT, CDR2 YNNKEL, per germline (reference sequence). The CDR3 extends over 16 amino acids. Germline trimming cut 3 bases from V and 2 bases from J; bases unmatched to any gene: 9. The CDR3 loop reads CASSHFQGARPYEQYF. For the CDR3, the DNA is TGTGCCAGCAGCCATTTCCAGGGGGCTCGACCCTACGAGCAGTACTTC.

V gene TRBV5-4 combines with J gene TRBJ1-3; weak D call: TRBD1 (5 bases). CDR3 length equals 14 residues. Trimming left V 3 bases short and J 3 bases short, with 10 bases between. Germline V CDR1 and CDR2: SGHNT, YYREEE (reference sequence). This CDR3 is CASSSGGVGNTIYF. CDR3 nucleotides: TGTGCCAGCAGCTCGGGGGGGGTTGGAAACACCATATATTTT.

CDR3 region: CASSTLPGTSGIFNEQFF. For the CDR3, the DNA is TGTGCCAGCAGCACCCTCCCCGGGACTAGCGGTATCTTTAATGAGCAGTTCTTC. The chain employs TRBV9 and TRBJ2-1, with TRBD2 matching 11 bases. The germline CDR1 and CDR2 sequences are SGDLS and YYNGEE. The CDR3 runs to 18 residues. With V trimmed by 4 bases and J by 7 bases, 16 bases remained unmatched.

J is TRBJ2-1 and V is TRBV19, with D perhaps matching TRBD2 (6 bases). The germline gives CDR1 LNHDA, CDR2 SQIVND (reference sequence). V lost 1 base, J lost 7 bases, and 11 bases lay in between. The CDR3 spans 14 residues. The CDR3 coding sequence is TGTGCCAGTAGTATAGGGGAACTAGCAAATGAGCAGTTCTTC. This codes for CASSIGELANEQFF.

The V and J genes are TRBV7-3 and TRBJ2-5; maybe TRBD2 (5 bases). Germline CDR1 reads SGHTA; CDR2 reads FQGTGA. The CDR3 spans 15 residues. The V gene lost 5 bases and the J gene lost 1 base, with 14 bases spanning the gap. The CDR3 loop reads CASSPAGGSQETQYF. CDR3 nucleotides: TGTGCCAGCAGCCCCGCCGGAGGTAGCCAAGAGACCCAGTACTTC. Full variable domain (remainder filled in from reference TRBV7-3 and TRBJ2-5): GAGVSQTPSNKVTEKGKYVELRCDPISGHTALYWYRQSLGQGPEFLIYFQGTGAADDSGLPNDRFFAVRPEGSVSTLKIQRTERGDSAVYLCASSPAGGSQETQYFGPGTRLLVL.